A selection of T cell receptor beta chains follows, all from one sample in a study of T cell responses to AZD1222 COVID-19 vaccine. Profiled with immunoSEQ multiplex PCR; TCRdb holds only in-frame clones, not every one. This table has under 140,000 clones, about 95% appearing once. Specimen: peripheral blood, collected 28 days after the second AZD1222 dose. These receptors were taken from an adult who received the AZD1222 COVID-19 vaccine. Each CDR3 is given with its conserved first and last residue. Fields, in order: clone size, J gene, V gene, CDR3 length, D gene, CDR3 DNA, CDR3 protein. A D gene is named only where the DNA matches it firmly. Only part of the rows carry a size: once, few, many, or a class if the clone is expanded.

NA	TRBJ1-2	TRBV5-1	15	NA	TGCGCCAGCAGCTTGGATTCCGAAACGAACTATGGCTACACCTTC	CASSLDSETNYGYTF
NA	TRBJ1-1	TRBV5-6	13	NA	TGTGCCAGCAGCTTGGCCCTTAAAGGTGAAGCTTTCTTT	CASSLALKGEAFF
once	TRBJ1-2	TRBV18	14	NA	TGTGCCAGCGTCAGCGTGAGGGCTAACTATGGCTACACCTTC	CASVSVRANYGYTF
NA	TRBJ2-7	TRBV30	11	NA	TGTGCCTGGAGTGTCGCTTACGAGCAGTACTTC	CAWSVAYEQYF
NA	TRBJ1-2	TRBV25-1	11	NA	TGTGCCAGCAGTGAATGGGGTGGCTACACCTTC	CASSEWGGYTF
NA	TRBJ1-4	TRBV19	15	NA	TGTGCCAGTAGACCACGGTTTTCGGATAATGAAAAACTGTTTTTT	CASRPRFSDNEKLFF
NA	TRBJ1-2	TRBV10-2	12	NA	TGCGCCAGCAGTGCTGGGCCGGAAGGCTACACCTTC	CASSAGPEGYTF
once	TRBJ2-5	TRBV5-6	14	TRBD1	TGTGCCAGCAGCTTGGGACAGGGCGCAGTGACCCAGTACTTC	CASSLGQGAVTQYF
NA	TRBJ2-2	TRBV6-5	15	TRBD1	TGTGCCAGCACCTCATGGGACAGAAACACCGGGGAGCTGTTTTTT	CASTSWDRNTGELFF
NA	TRBJ1-3	TRBV11-2	16	NA	TGTGCCAGCAGCTTAGCGGGGGGGCGCTCTGGAAACACCATATATTTT	CASSLAGGRSGNTIYF
NA	TRBJ1-2	TRBV6-5	15	NA	TGTGCCAGCAGTTACTCCGGGACTGCTAACTATGGCTACACCTTC	CASSYSGTANYGYTF
NA	TRBJ1-4	TRBV7-9	12	NA	TGTGCCAGCAGCTTAGTGACAGAAAAACTGTTTTTT	CASSLVTEKLFF
NA	TRBJ1-1	TRBV3-1/TRBV3-2	13	NA	TGTGCCAGCAGCCAAGTCGACAGGACTGAAGCTTTCTTT	CASSQVDRTEAFF